The clone carrying this T cell receptor beta chain was recorded a few times. The sample originates from a study of PD-L1 blockade in urothelial cancer. The wider study: Beginning in about 2014, patients received atezolizumab, given as 1,200 mg intravenously every 3 weeks. Male sex and bladder-origin urothelial cancer were recorded for about 90% of the roughly 30 patients. Blood was subjected to analysis at 3 weeks (second dose) and 6 weeks following treatment start. Per blood sample, T cells had a median of around 150,000.

J lost 6 bases, V lost 2 bases, and 5 bases had no gene match. Germline V gene lookup returns CDR1 MNHNS and CDR2 SASEGT. The CDR3 sequence is 14 residues long. Stated time point: pretreatment peripheral blood. Clones were read by immunoSEQ multiplex PCR, and TCRdb kept only the in-frame ones, dropping some. The table has 40,000 to 55,000 clones, 70% to 90% seen once. The chain is built from TRBV6-1 and TRBJ1-2, with 8 bases aligning to TRBD1. The sequencing used PBMCs, collected around atezolizumab (anti-PD-L1) treatment. This receptor was obtained from a man aged 55 to 70 with urothelial cancer. The CDR3 DNA reads TGTGCCAGCAGTGAAAGGACAGGGTCCCATGGCTACACCTTC. Protein: CASSERTGSHGYTF.